What follows are 21 T cell receptor beta chains derived from one specimen sequenced in a study of chemoradiotherapy in HPV16-positive cancers. TCRdb's copy holds only in-frame clones and misses some; the assay was immunoSEQ multiplex PCR. The repertoire holds 25,000 to 40,000 clones, with roughly nine tenths as singletons. The sequencing used blood, collected from a patient who underwent chemoradiotherapy. Receptors originate from a human donor with HPV-associated anogenital cancer.

The V gene is TRBV27, the J gene TRBJ2-5, with D perhaps matching TRBD2 (6 bases). This CDR3 region has 13 residues. The V and J ends lost 6 bases and 2 bases respectively, with 10 bases between them. The germline CDR1 and CDR2 sequences are MNHEY and SMNVEV (reference sequence). Written as DNA, the CDR3 is TGTGCCAGCAGCTGGGGGGTACAAGAGACCCAGTACTTC. Its protein product is CASSWGVQETQYF.

Only one count was recorded for this clone. The chain has TRBV30 and TRBJ2-6, with TRBD1 identical over 10 bases. V shed 8 bases and J 4 bases; nucleotides not matched to a gene: 14. Germline-derived CDR1 and CDR2 are GTSNPN and SVGIG (reference sequence). The CDR3 has 17 amino acids. Here the CDR3 DNA reads TGTGCCGCGGAGCCGGGACAGGGGTTCTCCGGGGCCAACGTCCTGACTTTC. Amino acid sequence: CAAEPGQGFSGANVLTF.

The V call is TRBV7-3, the J call TRBJ1-2; D uncertain. This CDR3 is 14 amino acids long. Germline assignment: CDR1 SGHTA and CDR2 FQGTGA. Trimming removed 0 bases from V and 4 bases from J, with 9 bases in between. The CDR3 nucleotides read TGTGCCAGCAGCTTAACAGGGAAAGGCTATGGCTACACCTTC. It is translated as CASSLTGKGYGYTF.

The genes are TRBV5-6 and TRBJ1-2; D is possibly TRBD1 (6 bases). The CDR3 sequence is 14 residues long. V was shortened by 8 bases and J by 4 bases, with 18 bases between the two germline ends. Germline V gene sequence: CDR1 SGHDT, CDR2 YYEEEE. In DNA form, the CDR3 reads TGTGCCAGTATTTACAGAGGGGGTTCCTATGGCTACACCTTC. Translation gives CASIYRGGSYGYTF.

The J gene is TRBJ1-1, the V gene TRBV7-8, with 7 bases aligning to TRBD1. The CDR3 totals 17 residues. CDR1 and CDR2 from the germline V gene are SGHVS and FQNEAQ. The trim removed 4 bases at V and 0 bases at J, leaving 11 bases unmatched. CDR3 sequence reads: CASSYSGQTSMNTEAFF. The CDR3 DNA follows: TGTGCCAGCAGCTACTCGGGACAGACAAGCATGAACACTGAAGCTTTCTTT.

The rearrangement joins TRBV7-2 to TRBJ2-3; a possible D gene is TRBD2 (6 bases). The CDR3 covers 18 residues. V was clipped by 5 bases and J by 1 base, with 22 bases between them. Germline CDR1 is SGHTA and CDR2 is FQGNSA. The CDR3, as DNA: TGTGCCAGCAGCCATGATCTCCCCTTGTCTAGCGGCACAGATACGCAGTATTTT. This sequence encodes CASSHDLPLSSGTDTQYF.

This rearrangement joins TRBV12-5 to TRBJ2-5; maybe TRBD2 (7 bases). Trimming took off 6 bases at V and 2 bases at J, with 19 bases between the two ends. Germline V gene data show CDR1 as LGHNT and CDR2 as FRNRAP. The CDR3 sequence is 16 residues long. CDR3 nucleotides: TGTGCTAGTGGCCTCCCCGAGGGGGGGCCGCAAGAGACCCAGTACTTC. This codes for CASGLPEGGPQETQYF.

This clone was detected once. The rearrangement joins TRBV2 to TRBJ2-5; 11 nucleotides agree with TRBD1. The CDR3 length is 15 residues. V was clipped by 7 bases and J by 4 bases; unmatched bases: 8. In germline, CDR1 is SNHLY, CDR2 FYNNEI. The CDR3 loop reads CASKDRGLSRETQYF. The CDR3 DNA reads TGTGCCAGCAAGGACAGGGGGCTGTCGCGAGAGACCCAGTACTTC.

The chain employs TRBV21-1 and TRBJ2-5; the table's D call, TRBD1, has no DNA check behind it. TRBV21-1 is a pseudogene. The length of the CDR3 is 12 residues. The CDR3 sequence: CANFTGEETQYF. The DNA for the CDR3 is TGTGCCAACTTTACAGGGGAAGAGACCCAGTACTTC.

The chain employs TRBV9 and TRBJ2-7; 8 bases align to TRBD1. Looked up from germline, CDR1 is SGDLS and CDR2 is YYNGEE. The J segment lost 2 bases and the V segment lost 4 bases, leaving 14 bases of the junction unmatched. The CDR3 is 17 amino acids. The CDR3 is CASSTGTGGGGPYEQYF. For the CDR3, the DNA is TGTGCCAGCAGCACAGGGACAGGAGGAGGAGGACCCTACGAGCAGTACTTC.

V usage is TRBV5-8 and J usage is TRBJ2-5, with 7 bases matching TRBD2. Germline-derived CDR1 and CDR2 are SGHTS and YDEGEE. This CDR3 has 14 amino acids. V shed 4 bases and J 5 bases; nucleotides not matched to a gene: 8. CDR3 sequence (DNA): TGTGCCAGCAGCACCCAAGCGGGGAGGGAGACCCAGTACTTC. This translates into CASSTQAGRETQYF.

J is TRBJ1-6 and V is TRBV18; possibly TRBD1 for D (6 bases). V dropped 3 bases and J dropped 0 bases, with 12 bases sitting between them. Germline CDR1 reads KGHSH; CDR2 reads LQKENI. The CDR3 is 17 residues long. The CDR3 region has the DNA TGTGCCAGCTCACCCGTGGGGGGCGCCTCCTATAATTCACCCCTCCACTTT. This codes for CASSPVGGASYNSPLHF.

This clone was observed a few times. V gene TRBV7-9 combines with J gene TRBJ2-7; D is tentatively TRBD1 or TRBD2 (5 bases each). The CDR3 extends over 14 amino acids. V was trimmed by 5 bases and J by 7 bases, leaving 18 bases between them. CDR1 and CDR2 (germline): SEHNR, FQNEAQ (reference sequence). Written as DNA, the CDR3 is TGTGCCAGCAGCCCAAAGGGGAGCAAGTTTGAGCAGTACTTC. The encoded protein is CASSPKGSKFEQYF.

The chain has TRBV10-3 and TRBJ2-7; D might be TRBD1 (5 bases). The CDR3 runs to 14 residues. Germline loops: CDR1 ENHRY, CDR2 SYGVKD. Trimming cost V 6 bases and J 2 bases, with 14 bases left between them. The CDR3 DNA follows: TGTGCCATCAGGCAGCAGACAGCTACCTACGAGCAGTACTTC. The encoded protein is CAIRQQTATYEQYF.

The CDR3: CASSSQGGARDSPLHF. The CDR3 coding sequence is TGTGCCAGCAGCTCCCAAGGGGGGGCGAGGGATTCACCCCTCCACTTT. V gene TRBV9 combines with J gene TRBJ1-6, with D tentatively TRBD1 (6 bases). Germline CDR1 is SGDLS and CDR2 is YYNGEE. The V end was cut by 4 bases, the J end by 8 bases, with 19 bases between. This CDR3 spans 16 amino acids.

This chain joins TRBV6-1 and TRBJ2-1; 8 bases match TRBD1. Trimming took 7 bases from V and 3 from J; bases not matched to a gene: 5. This CDR3 spans 14 amino acids. CDR1 MNHNS and CDR2 SASEGT come from the germline V gene. In nucleotides, the CDR3 is TGTGCCAGCATAAGGACAGGGATCTACAATGAGCAGTTCTTC. Its translation: CASIRTGIYNEQFF.

The rearrangement links TRBV13 to TRBJ2-1; the match to TRBD1 covers 9 bases. Trimming removed 4 bases from V and 7 bases from J; junction bases left unmatched: 8. This CDR3 has 15 amino acids. CDR1 is PRHDT, CDR2 FYEKMQ, per germline (reference sequence). CDR3 nucleotide sequence: TGTGCCAGCAGCTCCAACACGGACAGGGGTAATGAGCAGTTCTTC. It yields the protein CASSSNTDRGNEQFF.

This clone occurred once. The chain employs TRBV19 and TRBJ2-1; 7 bases agree with TRBD2. CDR1 is LNHDA and CDR2 is SQIVND in the germline V gene (reference sequence). After removal of 6 bases from V and 0 bases from J, the junction contained 8 bases not matched to a gene. The CDR3 runs 16 residues. The CDR3 region is CASRAIAGSSYNEQFF. CDR3 nucleotide sequence: TGTGCCAGTAGGGCCATAGCGGGCAGCTCCTACAATGAGCAGTTCTTC.

The rearrangement uses TRBV5-1 and TRBJ2-2; D is ambiguous. Germline values: CDR1 SGHRS, CDR2 YFSETQ. V lost 0 bases and J lost 1, with 4 bases in between. The CDR3 is 14 amino acids. CDR3 bases: TGCGCCAGCAGCTTGGGACAGAACACCGGGGAGCTGTTTTTT. Translating gives CASSLGQNTGELFF.

The chain combines TRBV5-8 with TRBJ1-2; the D gene is possibly TRBD1 (5 bases). The CDR3 loop spans 14 amino acids. Trimming removed 1 base from V and 2 bases from J, with 9 bases in between. Germline-derived CDR1 and CDR2 are SGHTS and YDEGEE. The CDR3 loop is CASSLNGANYGYTF. The CDR3 bases are TGTGCCAGCAGCTTGAATGGGGCGAACTATGGCTACACCTTC.

Note on this clone: Other DNA sequences in the sample encode the same CDR3. The chain links TRBV30 to TRBJ1-5; D remains ambiguous. Trimming took 2 bases from V and 0 from J, leaving 5 bases between them. The CDR3 contains 13 residues. CDR1 is GTSNPN and CDR2 is SVGIG in the germline V gene (reference sequence). The CDR3 loop is CAWSRDSNQPQHF. The CDR3 DNA reads as TGTGCCTGGAGTAGGGATAGCAATCAGCCCCAGCATTTT. The full variable domain, completed using reference TRBV30 and TRBJ1-5, is SQTIHQWPATLVQPVGSPLSLECTVEGTSNPNLYWYRQAAGRGLQLLFYSVGIGQISSEVPQNLSASRPQDRQFILSSKKLLLSDSGFYLCAWSRDSNQPQHFGDGTRLSIL.